This T cell receptor beta chain derives from a study of blood T cells in healthy people across ages. At the level of the study: Capturing about one barcoded beta molecule per two T cells was achieved by template switching.

The authors ran a second PCR of 7 to 11 cycles using a sample-barcoded 5' primer and a J-beta primer mix. TCRdb recomputed calls from the 5' RACE reads with MiXCR, one row per CDR3 protein. The sample holds about 680,000 distinct CDR3 sequences, around half seen once. Trimming pared 1 base from V and 5 bases from J, leaving 17 bases between. Germline CDR1 and CDR2: MNHNS and SASEGT. This CDR3 contains 16 residues. The TCR was taken from a woman aged 55-75 years in good health. The chain recombines TRBV6-1 with TRBJ2-5; D is ambiguous. The sample consisted of blood. CDR3 nucleotides: TGTGCCAGCAGTGAAGGGTTCGACCTGCCCAGGGAGACCCAGTACTTC. Translated: CASSEGFDLPRETQYF.